This T cell receptor beta chain came from a study of T cell responses to AZD1222 COVID-19 vaccine. Libraries were prepared by immunoSEQ multiplex PCR; TCRdb keeps only in-frame clonotypes and omits some of them. The sample contains under 150,000 clones, around nine tenths of which appear only once. Germline V lookup: CDR1 SGDLS, CDR2 YYNGEE. The CDR3 runs 15 residues. Trimming took 6 bases from V and 8 from J; bases not matched to a gene: 14. This sequence joins TRBV9 and TRBJ2-1, with 7 bases fitting TRBD2. The source was peripheral blood, collected on day 0 of AZD1222 vaccination. The source of this sequence is an adult in good health. The CDR3 DNA is TGTGCCAGCACAGTGGGCGGGGGTGCTGTGGATGAGCAGTTCTTC. It translates to CASTVGGGAVDEQFF.